This T cell receptor (beta chain) was retrieved from a study of Ad26.COV2.S vaccination and SARS-CoV-2 variants. The treatment: some 20 received Ad26.COV2.S at low or high dose, single or two shots; several received placebo; per-sample allocation not given. The study sampled participants on day 63 after the first vaccine or placebo injection. Some clones are missing from TCRdb's copy, which holds only in-frame ones; the method was immunoSEQ multiplex PCR. The table lists over 400,000 clones, 80% to 90% of them singletons. Germline assignment: CDR1 SGHRS and CDR2 YFSETQ. With 3 bases clipped from V and 1 base from J, the junction kept 3 bases outside the gene matches. The CDR3 loop spans 15 amino acids. Of note for this clone: Its specificity is not known.

General study results and limits: Once vaccination had occurred, spike-specific CD8+ and CD4+ T cell responses reportedly showed substantial breadth. Measurements of TCR breadth and depth may have given underestimates of the total T cell responses.

This clonotype originated in a person between 18 and 65 years old who received the Ad26.COV2.S COVID-19 vaccine or a placebo. The V and J genes are TRBV5-1 and TRBJ2-2; 7 bases are shared with TRBD2. The sequenced sample was peripheral blood, obtained in a trial of Ad26.COV2.S vaccine versus placebo. CDR3 sequence: CASSSLAENTGELFF. The CDR3 DNA reads as TGCGCCAGCAGCTCGCTAGCGGAGAACACCGGGGAGCTGTTTTTT.